These 8 T cell receptor beta chains originate from one sample sequenced in a study of post-analysis software for immune sequencing data. The study's findings and limits: Elevated frequency relative to controls characterized about 5 TRBV segments in patients, TRBV5-6, TRBV5-1 and TRBV20-1 among them.

For these TCRs, the target antigens are not known. Unique molecular identifiers had been added to the TCR beta cDNA libraries. MiXCR, run by TCRdb on the PCR reads, gives a single entry per CDR3 protein. The table includes about 800,000 distinct CDR3 sequences, roughly 27% detected once. The sequencing sample was made of blood. The receptors originated from a girl under 18 with multiple sclerosis.

The V and J genes are TRBV7-2 and TRBJ2-7, with TRBD2 identical over 10 bases. V dropped 5 bases and J dropped 7; count of bases not matched to a gene: 11. Germline CDR1 SGHTA, CDR2 FQGNSA. CDR3 size: 15 residues. CDR3 nucleotide sequence: TGTGCCAGCAGCCCGGCCGGGACTAGCGTGAATGAGCAGTACTTC. Its translation is CASSPAGTSVNEQYF.

This chain connects TRBV29-1 to TRBJ1-1, with D perhaps TRBD1 (6 bases). V shed 4 bases and J shed 11 bases, with 14 bases lying between them. The CDR3 covers 11 residues. Per germline, CDR1 SQVTM and CDR2 ANQGSEA. CDR3 loop: CSVGGQPWAFF. Here the CDR3 DNA reads TGCAGCGTTGGCGGACAGCCCTGGGCTTTCTTT.

This chain links TRBV10-3 with TRBJ1-6; D remains unclear. Per germline, CDR1 ENHRY and CDR2 SYGVKD. Between the trimmed V and J ends, which lost 4 bases and 8 bases, there was a span of 9 bases. CDR3 length: 13 amino acids. The CDR3 loop reads CAISADTYSPLHF. CDR3 sequence (DNA): TGTGCCATCAGTGCTGACACATATTCACCCCTCCACTTT.

The CDR3 region has the DNA TGTGCCAGCAGCCGGAACTCCGGGACAGGGGGCGTCTCTGGGGCCAACGTCCTGACTTTC. This sequence encodes CASSRNSGTGGVSGANVLTF. V usage is TRBV3-1 and J usage is TRBJ2-6; 12 nucleotides line up with TRBD1. After removal of 4 bases from V and 0 bases from J, the junction contained 10 bases not matched to a gene. This CDR3 is 20 amino acids long. Per the germline V gene, CDR1 is LGHDT and CDR2 is YNNKEL (reference sequence).

The sample holds many counts of this clonotype. The rearrangement uses TRBV15 and TRBJ2-7; a possible D gene is TRBD2 (5 bases). CDR3 length: 16 residues. Trimming removed 0 bases at V and 6 bases at J, with 18 bases between. Germline values: CDR1 LNHNV, CDR2 YYDKDF (reference sequence). Written as DNA, the CDR3 is TGTGCCACCAGCAGAGATTTGGCGGTGACAAGCGGCGAGCAGTACTTC. Protein sequence: CATSRDLAVTSGEQYF.

This clonotype showed up just a few times. The gene calls are TRBV4-3 and TRBJ2-1; 9 bases fit TRBD2. The germline CDR1 and CDR2 sequences are LGHNA and YSLEER. This CDR3 comprises 16 residues. V was pared by 1 base and J by 7 bases, with 8 bases of the junction left unmatched. As DNA, the CDR3 is TGCGCCAGCAGCCAAGGTTTTGTTAGCGGGAGAAATGAGCAGTTCTTC. This translates into CASSQGFVSGRNEQFF.

This clonotype was seen only a few times. The chain joins TRBV12-5 to TRBJ2-3; 7 nucleotides agree with TRBD2. This CDR3 has 17 residues. Per the germline V gene, CDR1 is LGHNT and CDR2 is FRNRAP. Trimming cost V 1 base and J 3 bases; bases outside gene matches: 10. CDR3 coding DNA: TGTGCTAGTGGTTTGGGGGAAGGACTGCGGGGGACAGATACGCAGTATTTT. This encodes CASGLGEGLRGTDTQYF. Variable domain in full (rest from reference TRBV12-5 and TRBJ2-3): DARVTQTPRHKVTEMGQEVTMRCQPILGHNTVFWYRQTMMQGLELLAYFRNRAPLDDSGMPKDRFSAEMPDATLATLKIQPSEPRDSAVYFCASGLGEGLRGTDTQYFGPGTRLTVL.

The V call is TRBV25-1, the J call TRBJ2-7; no definite D call. Between the trimmed V and J ends, which lost 0 bases and 5 bases, there was a span of 2 bases. Germline values: CDR1 MGHDK, CDR2 SYGVNS. CDR3 size: 11 residues. The CDR3 here is CASSEYNEQYF. Here the CDR3 DNA reads TGTGCCAGCAGTGAATATAACGAGCAGTACTTC.